This T cell receptor beta chain derives from a study of CD8 T cells in ankylosing spondylitis. TCRdb analysed the 5' RACE reads with MiXCR anew, one entry per CDR3 protein. This table holds fewer than 500,000 distinct CDR3 sequences, around 20% found once. The table lists this clonotype with a few counts. Its matching antigen is unknown. General study points: Ankylosing spondylitis blood appeared to carry a characteristic TCR beta motif of several highly homologous variants. A number of the motif variants had already been described in reactive arthritis synovial fluid and blood. Matched ankylosing spondylitis synovial fluid reportedly showed significant enrichment of disease-linked clones. Relatively scarce in peripheral blood, disease-linked clones were CD8+.

Trimming removed 1 base from V and 6 bases from J, with 18 bases in between. The CDR3 totals 16 residues. Looked up from germline, CDR1 is SEHNR and CDR2 is FQNEAQ (reference sequence). The TCR originated in a male donor with ankylosing spondylitis. V is TRBV7-9 and J is TRBJ1-2, with a weak D call TRBD1 (6 bases). Source material: blood, either unsorted or a sorted T cell fraction (not recorded which). CDR3 DNA: TGTGCCAGCAGCTTAGGTGATGGGGGGCGATACGATGGCTACACCTTC. Residues: CASSLGDGGRYDGYTF.